This T cell receptor beta chain was recorded in a study of identical twins (dated by TCRdb to the mid-2010s). With respect to the entire study: To test whether fetal clonotypes persist, the study used deep sequencing on TCR alpha and beta repertoires from monozygotic twins, unrelated adults of various ages, and cord blood. To rule out contamination, the twin experiments were replicated at different times with different library preparation protocols. The full study reports these points: Recombination models systematically underestimated out-of-frame TCR alpha sharing in monozygotic twins but agreed with sharing between unrelated individuals. Compared with coincidental sharing between unrelated individuals, out-of-frame TCR alpha sequences shared between twins showed an excess of sequences with low generation probability. Invariant T cells such as MAIT and iNKT could partly confound zero-insertion analyses, though diverse VJ usage argued against this for most clonotypes. Fewer insertions were carried by abundant cord blood beta clonotypes, a similar but weaker trend appeared in young adult naive repertoires, and no such trend appeared in memory repertoires. Excess twin sharing in beta out-of-frame sequences was weaker because fewer shared sequences lowered the signal-to-noise ratio. Because the same donors could not be followed over many years, the conclusions depended on cross-sectional statistical analysis.

Note on this clonotype: Its antigen is still unknown. No base quality values were provided; no much bigger clone lies one nucleotide off.

V has 3 bases trimmed and J has 7 bases trimmed; junction bases matching no gene number 18. From a lookup of the germline V gene, CDR1 and CDR2 are SGHRS and YFSETQ. The cysteine opens and the phenylalanine closes a CDR3 of 17 amino acids. Left in the record is the CDR3 DNA by itself, 51 bases read in frame from the first base. Library prep was done by 5' RACE. Data came from an Illumina HiSeq 2000. Template switching introduced a universal primer binding site; the final cDNA contained a unique molecular identifier, enabling accurate counting of TCR cDNA molecules. Specific primers in the conserved constant-segment region were used to synthesize first-strand cDNA for the TCR alpha and beta chains. To control for contamination, each cDNA library was double barcoded with a SMART-Mk sample barcode plus Illumina barcodes. TruSeq adapter sequences and Illumina sample barcodes were added in two successive PCR steps. Sequencing of the TCR alpha and beta cDNA libraries was done on the Illumina HiSeq platform using custom primers. The original pipeline was this. MiGEC was used to process raw reads and extract unique molecular identifiers, and MiXCR was used to find CDR3 positions. For each individual, recombination models were inferred using an EM algorithm with the repgenHMM and IGoR tools. The analysis of shared clonotypes was done with the tcR package in R, with sharing normalized by the product of cloneset sizes. To study raw recombination free of thymic and clonal selection effects, out-of-frame nonproductive sequences were analyzed. TCRdb took the public reads, trimmed them with fastp at Q25, ran MiXCR for clone calling and kept in-frame beta chains. Each entry is one CDR3 protein sequence, shown with its most common DNA and genes. TCRdb, not the authors, supplied the V and J calls. The sample has 1,800,000 or so distinct CDR3 sequences on record, under 35% of them singletons. The ten biggest clones cover about 0.27% of the sample.

Every donor in the study was a healthy Caucasian. This sequence originates from a newborn girl in good health. Input material: cord blood. The rearranged chain carries TRBV5-1 and TRBJ2-7; TRBD2 matches 8 bases in the middle. The base sequence is TGCGCCAGCAGCTCCCCGGCAACTAGCGGCGCCTACAATGAGCAGTACTTC. This is translated as CASSSPATSGAYNEQYF.